Given below is one T cell receptor beta chain in context. What it binds is not known. This CDR3 has 14 residues. Germline CDR1 and CDR2: SEHNR and FQNEAQ (reference sequence). Trimming cost V 5 bases and J 5 bases; bases outside gene matches: 6. PCR used 60 Vbeta primers and 13 Jbeta primers. Assay used: immunoSEQ multiplex PCR; TCRdb lists only in-frame clones, some missing. Here the sample spans about 190,000 clones, more than 70% being singletons. This specimen belongs to a study of cytomegalovirus exposure and HLA in healthy donors. Study conclusions and caveats: TCR beta V- and J-gene trimming was later associated with a missense DCLRE1C variant.

The sequence was collected from a boy between 10 and 17 years old in good health and CMV-seronegative. The chain couples TRBV7-9 to TRBJ2-7; 10 bases fit TRBD1. The specimen was PBMCs. For the CDR3, the DNA is TGTGCCAGCAGCCACGGACAGGGGGGGCACGAGCAGTACTTC. Protein sequence: CASSHGQGGHEQYF.